What follows are 18 T cell receptor beta chains derived from one specimen sequenced in a study of vaccination effects on CD4 cells after COVID-19. Some clones are missing from TCRdb's copy, which holds only in-frame ones; the method was immunoSEQ multiplex PCR. The table has around 66,000 clones, around 74% seen once; the top ten hold under 2.5%. Their antigen targets remain unknown. With roughly 10 days of culture completed, CD4+ T cells were isolated. Every participant took two doses of the BNT162b2 or mRNA-1273 vaccine. The source was CD4+ T cells from PBMCs cultured without peptide, collected after COVID-19 vaccination. The source of these receptors is a human donor who received a COVID-19 vaccine.

This chain joins TRBV5-1 and TRBJ2-1; D gene ambiguous. V dropped 4 bases and J dropped 0 bases, with 11 bases sitting between them. Germline V CDR1 and CDR2: SGHRS, YFSETQ. The CDR3 consists of 15 residues. CDR3 sequence reads: CASSTDLNSYNEQFF. CDR3 bases: TGCGCCAGCAGCACCGACCTAAACTCCTACAATGAGCAGTTCTTC.

V usage is TRBV25-1 and J usage is TRBJ2-2; D unclear. With 6 bases removed from V and 0 bases from J, the gap between germline ends came to 5 bases. Germline V lookup: CDR1 MGHDK, CDR2 SYGVNS. This CDR3 has 13 amino acids. The CDR3 here is CASSNPNTGELFF. As DNA, the CDR3 is TGTGCCAGCAGCAACCCGAACACCGGGGAGCTGTTTTTT.

This chain connects TRBV5-1 to TRBJ2-5; 12 bases match TRBD2. From germline, CDR1 is SGHRS and CDR2 YFSETQ. The J segment lost 1 base and the V segment lost 4 bases, leaving 2 bases of the junction unmatched. The CDR3 is made up of 15 amino acids. DNA of the CDR3: TGCGCCAGCAGCGAGGGACTAGCGGGCCAAGAGACCCAGTACTTC. Residues: CASSEGLAGQETQYF.

This sequence joins TRBV2 and TRBJ2-5; 7 bases map to TRBD1. Germline V gene sequence: CDR1 SNHLY, CDR2 FYNNEI. The CDR3 extends over 13 amino acids. Germline trimming cut 4 bases from V and 1 base from J; bases unmatched to any gene: 0. The CDR3 bases are TGTGCCAGCAGTGGGGACAGCCAAGAGACCCAGTACTTC. Protein: CASSGDSQETQYF. Complete variable domain (other parts from reference TRBV2 and TRBJ2-5): EPEVTQTPSHQVTQMGQEVILRCVPISNHLYFYWYRQILGQKVEFLVSFYNNEISEKSEIFDDQFSVERPDGSNFTLKIRSTKLEDSAMYFCASSGDSQETQYFGPGTRLLVL.

The chain links TRBV9 to TRBJ1-1; 7 nucleotides align to TRBD1. The CDR3 is 14 residues long. CDR1 is SGDLS, CDR2 YYNGEE, per germline. The ends lost 6 bases at V and 0 bases at J; junction bases unmatched: 5. The CDR3 sequence is CASTKTGLNTEAFF. The DNA of the CDR3 is TGTGCCAGCACCAAGACAGGGTTGAACACTGAAGCTTTCTTT.

The chain joins TRBV5-1 to TRBJ1-3; 7 bases align to TRBD1. V shed 1 base, J shed 0 bases, and the junction held 7 bases outside the gene matches. Per the germline V gene, CDR1 is SGHRS and CDR2 is YFSETQ. The CDR3 spans 17 residues. The CDR3 sequence: CASSLWDSGSSGNTIYF. CDR3 DNA: TGCGCCAGCAGCTTGTGGGACAGCGGGAGCTCTGGAAACACCATATATTTT.

The rearrangement uses TRBV19 and TRBJ1-2, with D unclear. The CDR3 is made up of 13 amino acids. The germline V gene encodes CDR1 LNHDA and CDR2 SQIVND (reference sequence). V lost 7 bases and J 1 base, leaving 10 bases between the germline ends. The CDR3 region has the DNA TGTGCCAGTACCCTCTCGGATAACTATGGCTACACCTTC. Translating it yields CASTLSDNYGYTF.

This rearrangement joins TRBV6-5 to TRBJ2-1; D is perhaps TRBD2 (6 bases). CDR1 is MNHEY and CDR2 is SVGAGI in the germline V gene. The CDR3 spans 14 residues. Trimming removed 8 bases from V and 5 bases from J, with 16 bases in between. The CDR3 spells CASHRDSQDNEQFF. CDR3 DNA: TGTGCCAGCCACCGGGACTCCCAGGACAATGAGCAGTTCTTC.

The genes are TRBV7-7 and TRBJ1-1, with D unresolved. Germline V gives CDR1 SSHAT, CDR2 FNYEAQ (reference sequence). Trimming shortened V by 3 bases and J by 5 bases, and 10 bases separated the two germline ends. The CDR3 is made up of 13 amino acids. The CDR3 DNA reads as TGTGCCAGCAGCTTTTCATGGCAGACTGAAGCTTTCTTT. Its translation is CASSFSWQTEAFF.

The CDR3 here is CASSLQGDDNEQFF. DNA of the CDR3: TGCGCCAGCAGCCTTCAGGGGGACGACAATGAGCAGTTCTTC. The chain employs TRBV5-1 and TRBJ2-1; 7 bases map to TRBD1. Germline assignment: CDR1 SGHRS and CDR2 YFSETQ. The ends lost 4 bases at V and 5 bases at J; junction bases unmatched: 6. The CDR3 has 14 residues.

This clone was counted a few times. This chain links TRBV28 with TRBJ1-2; TRBD1 agrees at 9 bases. Germline assignment: CDR1 MDHEN and CDR2 SYDVKM. With 2 bases clipped from V and 5 bases from J, the junction kept 6 bases outside the gene matches. This CDR3 has 15 residues. CDR3 sequence: CASSLRNRGLYGYTF. In nucleotides, the CDR3 is TGTGCCAGCAGTTTACGAAACAGGGGGCTATATGGCTACACCTTC.

J is TRBJ2-1 and V is TRBV20-1; perhaps TRBD1 as D (6 bases). V gave up 6 bases and J gave up 5 bases, with 8 bases separating them. The CDR3 length is 11 residues. Germline V gene sequence: CDR1 DFQATT, CDR2 SNEGSKA (reference sequence). The CDR3 nucleotides are TGCAGTGCAGGGGGACACAATGAGCAGTTCTTC. Translation gives CSAGGHNEQFF.

This chain's CDR3 is CASSYGTRGGELFF. The CDR3 nucleotides read TGTGCCAGCAGTTACGGGACCCGAGGCGGGGAGCTGTTTTTT. The chain employs TRBV6-5 and TRBJ2-2; perhaps D is TRBD1 or TRBD2 (5 bases each). Trimming took off 2 bases at V and 7 bases at J, with 11 bases between the two ends. Germline CDR1 MNHEY, CDR2 SVGAGI. The CDR3 extends over 14 amino acids.

V and J are TRBV7-2 and TRBJ1-1; tentative D call: TRBD1 (5 bases). The CDR3 is 13 amino acids. Germline V gene data show CDR1 as SGHTA and CDR2 as FQGNSA. The V end lost 7 bases, the J end lost 0 bases, and 9 bases lay between the germline ends. The CDR3 is CASKLQVNTEAFF. CDR3 coding DNA: TGTGCCAGCAAACTACAGGTGAACACTGAAGCTTTCTTT.

This clone was detected once. The chain employs TRBV5-6 and TRBJ2-5, with unresolved D. The CDR3 spans 14 residues. Germline CDR1 SGHDT, CDR2 YYEEEE. V dropped 6 bases and J dropped 0 bases, with 12 bases sitting between them. Written as DNA, the CDR3 is TGTGCCAGCAAAAGAACAGCCCACCAAGAGACCCAGTACTTC. Residues: CASKRTAHQETQYF.

V usage is TRBV18 and J usage is TRBJ1-2, with D possibly being TRBD1 (5 bases). Germline lookup yields CDR1 KGHSH and CDR2 LQKENI. The CDR3 extends over 14 amino acids. With 0 bases removed from V and 8 bases from J, the gap between germline ends came to 13 bases. The CDR3 DNA reads as TGTGCCAGCTCACCACCGGGGACCGCCTTCGGCTACACCTTC. This gives the protein CASSPPGTAFGYTF.

The chain links TRBV18 to TRBJ2-6; D is uncertain. Germline CDR1 is KGHSH and CDR2 is LQKENI. With 0 bases removed from V and 4 bases from J, the gap between germline ends came to 13 bases. The CDR3 is made up of 17 amino acids. This chain's CDR3 is CASSPPGRPGGANVLTF. The CDR3 DNA reads TGTGCCAGCTCACCACCGGGAAGACCCGGGGGGGCCAACGTCCTGACTTTC.

This rearrangement joins TRBV7-2 to TRBJ2-1; D is unresolved. Trimming cost V 1 base and J 9 bases, with 7 bases left between them. Germline V gene data show CDR1 as SGHTA and CDR2 as FQGNSA. The CDR3 loop spans 12 amino acids. This chain's CDR3 is CASSLGGFEQFF. The CDR3 DNA reads TGTGCCAGCAGCTTAGGGGGTTTTGAGCAGTTCTTC.